The 31 T cell receptor beta chains in this list originate from one sample, sequenced in a study of T cell responses to AZD1222 COVID-19 vaccine. This table comes from immunoSEQ multiplex PCR, and its TCRdb copy is limited to in-frame clones, with some not included. Counted here are approximately 79,000 clones, 88% occurring once; the ten biggest clones make up roughly 10%. Sequencing was performed on peripheral blood, taken on day 0 of AZD1222 vaccination. These receptors all come from an adult in good health.

This clone was recorded once. This chain connects TRBV3-1 (or the pseudogene TRBV3-2) to TRBJ2-5; 14 bases match TRBD2. This CDR3 is built from 15 residues. V was clipped by 4 bases and J by 5 bases; unmatched bases: 3. Germline V lookup: CDR1 LGHDT, CDR2 YNNKEL (reference sequence). The DNA for the CDR3 is TGTGCCAGCAGCCCGAGGACTAGCGGGGGGGAGACCCAGTACTTC. Residues: CASSPRTSGGETQYF.

This chain uses TRBV5-6 with TRBJ1-2; D remains ambiguous. This CDR3 has 12 amino acids. Germline V CDR1 and CDR2: SGHDT, YYEEEE. Trimming left V 6 bases short and J 2 bases short, with 8 bases between. The CDR3 bases are TGTGCCAGCACCTCATTGAACTATGGCTACACCTTC. This codes for CASTSLNYGYTF.

The chain combines TRBV28 with TRBJ1-2, with TRBD1 matching 8 bases. Trimming removed 1 base from V and 4 bases from J; junction bases left unmatched: 14. Germline V CDR1 and CDR2: MDHEN, SYDVKM. CDR3 size: 18 residues. The CDR3 here is CASSLFRWGRGQGYGYTF. For the CDR3, the DNA is TGTGCCAGCAGTTTATTCAGGTGGGGCAGGGGGCAAGGCTATGGCTACACCTTC.

The chain joins TRBV18 to TRBJ2-5; D assignment may be TRBD1 or TRBD2 (5 bases each). Trimming cost V 2 bases and J 5 bases, with 15 bases left between them. The CDR3 runs to 15 residues. The germline V gene encodes CDR1 KGHSH and CDR2 LQKENI. This CDR3 reads CASSPGDLQRETQYF. The CDR3 coding sequence is TGTGCCAGCTCACCAGGGGACCTACAGCGGGAGACCCAGTACTTC.

The genes are TRBV7-2 and TRBJ1-3, with TRBD1 matching over 8 bases. J was trimmed by 5 bases and V by 4 bases; bases with no gene match: 13. The CDR3 totals 17 residues. Germline loops: CDR1 SGHTA, CDR2 FQGNSA. The CDR3 DNA follows: TGTGCCAGCAGCTCGTATCAGGGACAGGCCCAAAGAAACACCATATATTTT. Its translation: CASSSYQGQAQRNTIYF. The complete variable domain, with remaining parts taken from reference TRBV7-2 and TRBJ1-3, reads GAGVSQSPSNKVTEKGKDVELRCDPISGHTALYWYRQSLGQGLEFLIYFQGNSAPDKSGLPSDRFSAERTGGSVSTLTIQRTQQEDSAVYLCASSSYQGQAQRNTIYFGEGSWLTVV.

The rearrangement joins TRBV24-1 to TRBJ2-7, with D tentatively TRBD1 (5 bases). The CDR3 length is 15 residues. Trimming cost V 1 base and J 5 bases, with 14 bases left between them. Looked up from germline, CDR1 is KGHDR and CDR2 is SFDVKD. CDR3 nucleotides: TGTGCCACCAGTGATTTTCCAGGGATCGTCCACGAGCAGTACGTC. This translates into CATSDFPGIVHEQYV.

The chain uses TRBV29-1 and TRBJ1-3; D gene uncertain. The CDR3 is 14 residues long. Germline V gives CDR1 SQVTM, CDR2 ANQGSEA. V lost 3 bases to trimming and J lost 0 bases, with 9 bases between them. CDR3: CSVEGARSGNTIYF. CDR3 nucleotide sequence: TGCAGCGTTGAGGGAGCTCGCTCTGGAAACACCATATATTTT.

The chain links TRBV27 to TRBJ1-5; TRBD1 might be the D (6 bases). The CDR3 covers 17 residues. V dropped 0 bases and J dropped 7 bases, with 19 bases sitting between them. Germline-derived CDR1 and CDR2 are MNHEY and SMNVEV (reference sequence). The CDR3 region is CASSLSRNGGRRQPQHF. CDR3 sequence (DNA): TGTGCCAGCAGTTTATCGAGGAATGGGGGGCGAAGGCAGCCCCAGCATTTT.

V usage is TRBV10-2 and J usage is TRBJ2-3; D gene uncertain. The CDR3 is 13 amino acids. Per germline, CDR1 WSHSY and CDR2 SAAADI. V lost 3 bases to trimming and J lost 2 bases, with 6 bases between them. CDR3 in DNA: TGCGCCAGCAGTGACCCCTTCACAGATACGCAGTATTTT. It encodes CASSDPFTDTQYF.

The gene calls are TRBV13 and TRBJ2-1, with 7 bases that match TRBD2. CDR1 and CDR2 from the germline V gene are PRHDT and FYEKMQ (reference sequence). Trimming cost V 5 bases and J 2 bases; bases outside gene matches: 9. This CDR3 comprises 16 residues. In nucleotides, the CDR3 is TGTGCCAGCAGCCCCCCTGGCGGGAGCCCCTACAATGAGCAGTTCTTC. Translation: CASSPPGGSPYNEQFF.

The chain employs TRBV2 and TRBJ2-1; D might be TRBD1 (5 bases). V lost 7 bases to trimming and J lost 2 bases, with 12 bases between them. CDR3 length: 14 residues. The germline V gene has CDR1 SNHLY and CDR2 FYNNEI. The CDR3 protein is CASTRASAYNEQFF. CDR3 bases: TGTGCCAGCACCAGGGCATCCGCCTACAATGAGCAGTTCTTC.

This chain links TRBV29-1 with TRBJ1-6; D is possibly TRBD1 (6 bases). The germline V and J ends were trimmed by 4 bases and 8 bases, with 12 bases remaining between them. In germline, CDR1 is SQVTM, CDR2 ANQGSEA. The CDR3 runs to 13 residues. CDR3 DNA sequence: TGCAGCGTTGGGGCCGGGGGCGATTCACCCCTCCACTTT. This gives the protein CSVGAGGDSPLHF.

The genes are TRBV27 and TRBJ1-5; D is undetermined. The ends were cut back, 5 bases at V and 0 bases at J, with 14 bases in the middle. The germline V gene has CDR1 MNHEY and CDR2 SMNVEV (reference sequence). The CDR3 runs to 16 residues. The CDR3 protein is CASSPHRDFSNQPQHF. Here the CDR3 DNA reads TGTGCCAGCAGTCCCCACCGAGACTTTAGCAATCAGCCCCAGCATTTT.

The chain is built from TRBV15 and TRBJ2-3; 7 bases line up with TRBD2. Trimming took 6 bases from V and 2 from J; bases not matched to a gene: 5. Germline V gene data show CDR1 as LNHNV and CDR2 as YYDKDF (reference sequence). This CDR3 is 14 amino acids long. This chain's CDR3 is CATRGLAATDTQYF. CDR3 DNA: TGTGCCACCAGGGGGCTAGCGGCCACAGATACGCAGTATTTT.

The J gene is TRBJ1-4, the V gene TRBV19; 7 bases map to TRBD1. Losses at the gene ends were 3 bases for V and 3 bases for J; bases not matched to a gene: 1. CDR1 is LNHDA and CDR2 is SQIVND in the germline V gene (reference sequence). The CDR3 has 14 residues. CDR3 nucleotide sequence: TGTGCCAGTAGTATCCAGGGGGCTAATGAAAAACTGTTTTTT. Translated, it gives CASSIQGANEKLFF.

The chain has TRBV7-9 and TRBJ2-7; no clear D gene. This CDR3 has 11 residues. Trimming removed 5 bases at V and 6 bases at J, with 8 bases between. CDR1 is SEHNR and CDR2 is FQNEAQ in the germline V gene (reference sequence). CDR3 bases: TGTGCCAGCAGCGCATCCCCCGAGCAGTACTTC. Translation: CASSASPEQYF.

This clone was counted between two and nine times. J is TRBJ2-7 and V is TRBV3-1 (or the pseudogene TRBV3-2); tentatively, D is TRBD2 (6 bases). The CDR3 is 14 amino acids. The V end lost 4 bases, the J end lost 6 bases, and 16 bases lay between the germline ends. Germline V gene sequence: CDR1 LGHDT, CDR2 YNNKEL (reference sequence). Here the CDR3 reads CASSPTEGRSEQYF. The CDR3, as DNA: TGTGCCAGCAGCCCCACGGAGGGTAGATCCGAGCAGTACTTC.

The chain is built from TRBV7-9 and TRBJ1-1; 7 bases align to TRBD1. Germline CDR1 reads SEHNR; CDR2 reads FQNEAQ (reference sequence). The CDR3 contains 15 residues. The V and J ends lost 3 bases and 5 bases, in that order; junction bases with no gene match: 9. CDR3 bases: TGTGCCAGCAGCTTCCCCGACAGGGTGGGAACTGAAGCTTTCTTT. It translates to CASSFPDRVGTEAFF.

The V and J genes are TRBV6-5 and TRBJ2-7; D may be TRBD1 or TRBD2 (6 bases each). This CDR3 has 15 residues. Trimming took off 6 bases at V and 3 bases at J, with 18 bases between the two ends. Per germline, CDR1 MNHEY and CDR2 SVGAGI. The CDR3 is CASSYRDSPFYEQYV. The CDR3 DNA reads TGTGCCAGCAGCTACAGGGACTCCCCTTTCTACGAGCAGTACGTC.

The J gene is TRBJ1-5, the V gene TRBV27; D not certain. The CDR3 extends over 13 amino acids. The germline gives CDR1 MNHEY, CDR2 SMNVEV (reference sequence). V was shortened by 5 bases and J by 4 bases, with 9 bases between the two germline ends. CDR3 sequence: CASSLNPNQPQHF. The CDR3 DNA is TGTGCCAGCAGTCTCAACCCTAATCAGCCCCAGCATTTT.

This sequence joins TRBV2 and TRBJ1-3; TRBD1 matches 7 bases. This CDR3 is built from 16 residues. V shed 7 bases, J shed 16 bases, and the junction held 25 bases outside the gene matches. CDR1 SNHLY and CDR2 FYNNEI come from the germline V gene. CDR3 amino acids: CASTDRRDTIYFGYYF. The CDR3 DNA is TGTGCCAGCACGGACAGGAGGGACACCATTTATTTTGGGTATTATTTT.

This clone has just a few counts. This chain joins TRBV6-5 and TRBJ1-2; D ambiguous. The CDR3 extends over 12 amino acids. In germline, CDR1 is MNHEY, CDR2 SVGAGI. The V end was cut by 8 bases, the J end by 5 bases, with 12 bases between. CDR3 bases: TGTGCCAGCGCTCCGGGTGGGTATGGCTACACCTTC. It codes for CASAPGGYGYTF.

The rearrangement uses TRBV6-6 and TRBJ2-7, with TRBD1 matching over 9 bases. The germline CDR1 and CDR2 sequences are MNHNY and SVGAGI (reference sequence). The CDR3 is 15 residues long. Trimming cost V 5 bases and J 3 bases; bases outside gene matches: 8. CDR3 sequence (DNA): TGTGCCAGCAGTGACGGGACAGGGAGGGACTACGAGCAGTACGTC. Amino acids: CASSDGTGRDYEQYV.

The V and J genes are TRBV6-1 and TRBJ2-5, with D maybe TRBD2 (5 bases). Germline CDR1 reads MNHNS; CDR2 reads SASEGT. V lost 3 bases to trimming and J lost 7 bases, with 9 bases between them. The CDR3 runs 12 residues. The CDR3 region is CASSERARTQYF. The CDR3 DNA follows: TGTGCCAGCAGTGAGAGGGCGCGGACCCAGTACTTC.

This chain uses TRBV7-2 with TRBJ1-3, with unresolved D. This CDR3 comprises 15 residues. The V gene's germline CDR1 is SGHTA and CDR2 FQGNSA. Between the trimmed V and J ends, which lost 5 bases and 0 bases, there was a span of 11 bases. The CDR3, as DNA: TGTGCCAGCAGCCCCCGAAACCCCTCTGGAAACACCATATATTTT. Translating it yields CASSPRNPSGNTIYF.

The chain uses TRBV7-2 and TRBJ2-1; the D gene is possibly TRBD2 (6 bases). Trimming took off 4 bases at V and 8 bases at J, with 18 bases between the two ends. Germline CDR1 reads SGHTA; CDR2 reads FQGNSA. CDR3 length equals 15 residues. CDR3 nucleotide sequence: TGTGCCAGCAGCTACAGACTAGTGGGTGCCGATGAGCAGTTCTTC. Translation gives CASSYRLVGADEQFF. Based on the CDR3 plus reference TRBV7-2 and TRBJ2-1, the full variable domain is GAGVSQSPSNKVTEKGKDVELRCDPISGHTALYWYRQSLGQGLEFLIYFQGNSAPDKSGLPSDRFSAERTGGSVSTLTIQRTQQEDSAVYLCASSYRLVGADEQFFGPGTRLTVL.

The rearrangement uses TRBV14 and TRBJ1-2; tentative D call: TRBD1 (5 bases). Trimming shortened V by 1 base and J by 3 bases, and 12 bases separated the two germline ends. Germline CDR1 reads SGHDN; CDR2 reads FVKESK. CDR3 size: 15 residues. Here the CDR3 reads CASSQVQGGDYGYTF. As DNA, the CDR3 is TGTGCCAGCAGCCAAGTCCAGGGAGGGGACTATGGCTACACCTTC.

This sequence joins TRBV19 and TRBJ1-5; 7 positions agree with TRBD1. CDR3 length: 13 amino acids. V shed 10 bases and J 5 bases; nucleotides not matched to a gene: 8. Germline V gives CDR1 LNHDA, CDR2 SQIVND (reference sequence). CDR3 DNA sequence: TGTGCCACCTCCGGGACAGTCGATCAGCCCCAGCATTTT. Protein: CATSGTVDQPQHF.

This chain uses TRBV6-5 with TRBJ2-7; 7 bases are shared with TRBD2. CDR1 is MNHEY, CDR2 SVGAGI, per germline. The CDR3 has 14 amino acids. With V trimmed by 0 bases and J by 7 bases, 6 bases remained unmatched. The CDR3 DNA sequence: TGTGCCAGCAGTTACTCTCTGGCGGGAGTGGAGCAGTACTTC. It specifies CASSYSLAGVEQYF.

This clone was seen a single time. The chain couples TRBV5-1 to TRBJ1-1; D unclear. The CDR3 is 16 amino acids. The ends were cut back, 2 bases at V and 3 bases at J, with 17 bases in the middle. Germline V CDR1 and CDR2: SGHRS, YFSETQ. The CDR3 spells CASSFGWRQVDTEAFF. In DNA, the CDR3 is TGCGCCAGCAGCTTTGGGTGGCGGCAGGTCGACACTGAAGCTTTCTTT.

The chain is built from TRBV7-2 and TRBJ2-3, with D possibly being TRBD2 (6 bases). Per germline, CDR1 SGHTA and CDR2 FQGNSA. V shed 1 base and J shed 1 base, with 15 bases lying between them. This CDR3 comprises 17 residues. Written as DNA, the CDR3 is TGTGCCAGCAGCTTAGGTCCCGGGCGGGGCGGCACAGATACGCAGTATTTT. Amino acid sequence: CASSLGPGRGGTDTQYF.